This entry describes one T cell receptor (beta chain). The antigen is unknown. The unexposed donors gave CD4+ T cells in about 2010-2019, prior to COVID-19. The cells were cultured for about ten days before CD4+ T cells were isolated. On days 3 and 7, cultures got half fresh IL-2 medium. This record comes from a study of CD4 T cells in relation to SARS-CoV-2 and coronaviruses. About the research overall: TCR beta CDR3s were sequenced after approximately nine-day antigen culture of PBMCs. The negative reference was HIV-1 Nef peptide pool or peptide-free culture.

Germline V gene lookup returns CDR1 SGHKS and CDR2 YYEKEE (reference sequence). V gave up 0 bases and J gave up 0 bases, with 10 bases separating them. This CDR3 region has 16 residues. Sequenced by immunoSEQ multiplex PCR; TCRdb stores in-frame clones only, minus some. This table holds about 29,000 clones, around 78% found once. The sequence was collected from a human donor in good health. Sequencing was carried out using CD4+ T cells from PBMCs, cultured in vitro. This chain joins TRBV5-5 and TRBJ1-5; weak D call: TRBD1 (6 bases). The DNA of the CDR3 is TGTGCCAGCAGCTTGGCGGGACAAAATAGCAATCAGCCCCAGCATTTT. Protein sequence: CASSLAGQNSNQPQHF.